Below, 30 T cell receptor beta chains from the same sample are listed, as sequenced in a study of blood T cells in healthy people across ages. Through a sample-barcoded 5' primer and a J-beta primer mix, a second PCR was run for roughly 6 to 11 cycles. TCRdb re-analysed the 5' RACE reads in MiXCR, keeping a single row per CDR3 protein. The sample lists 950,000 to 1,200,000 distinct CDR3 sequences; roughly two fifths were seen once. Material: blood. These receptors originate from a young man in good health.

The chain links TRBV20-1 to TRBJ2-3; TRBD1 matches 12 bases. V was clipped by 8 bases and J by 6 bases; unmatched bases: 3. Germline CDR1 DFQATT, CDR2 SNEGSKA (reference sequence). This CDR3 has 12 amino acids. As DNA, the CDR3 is TGCAGTCCGGGACAGGGGGCGGATACGCAGTATTTT. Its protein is CSPGQGADTQYF.

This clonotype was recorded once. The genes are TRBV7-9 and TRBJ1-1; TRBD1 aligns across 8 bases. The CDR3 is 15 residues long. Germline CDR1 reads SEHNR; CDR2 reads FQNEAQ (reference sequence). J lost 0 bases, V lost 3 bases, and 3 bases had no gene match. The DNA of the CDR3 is TGTGCCAGCAGCTTCCCGACAGGGGTGAACACTGAAGCTTTCTTT. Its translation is CASSFPTGVNTEAFF.

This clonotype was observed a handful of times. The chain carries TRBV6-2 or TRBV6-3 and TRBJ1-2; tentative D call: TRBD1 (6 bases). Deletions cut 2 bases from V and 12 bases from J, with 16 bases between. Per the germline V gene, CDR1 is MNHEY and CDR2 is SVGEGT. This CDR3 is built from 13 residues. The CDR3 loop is CASSYDTGSRDTF. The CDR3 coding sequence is TGTGCCAGCAGTTACGATACAGGGTCGCGGGACACCTTC.

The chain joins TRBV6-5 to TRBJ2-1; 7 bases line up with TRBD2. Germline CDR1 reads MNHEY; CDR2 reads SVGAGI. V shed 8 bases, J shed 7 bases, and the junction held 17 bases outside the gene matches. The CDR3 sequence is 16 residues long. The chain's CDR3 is CASQRKETRGKNEQFF. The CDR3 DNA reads TGTGCCAGCCAAAGGAAAGAGACGCGGGGGAAGAATGAGCAGTTCTTC.

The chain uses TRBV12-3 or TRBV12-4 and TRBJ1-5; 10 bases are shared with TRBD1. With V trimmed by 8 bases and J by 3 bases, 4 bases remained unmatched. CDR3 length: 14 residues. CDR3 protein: CASPGTGVNQPQHF. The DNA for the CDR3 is TGTGCCAGCCCGGGGACAGGGGTCAATCAGCCCCAGCATTTT.

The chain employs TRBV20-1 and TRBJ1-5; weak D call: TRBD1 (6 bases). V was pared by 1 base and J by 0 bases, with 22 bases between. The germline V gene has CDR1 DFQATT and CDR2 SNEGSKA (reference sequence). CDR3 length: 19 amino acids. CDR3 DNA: TGCAGTGCTAGAGGGTCGGGACACCTTCTAAGGAATAGCAATCAGCCCCAGCATTTT. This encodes CSARGSGHLLRNSNQPQHF.

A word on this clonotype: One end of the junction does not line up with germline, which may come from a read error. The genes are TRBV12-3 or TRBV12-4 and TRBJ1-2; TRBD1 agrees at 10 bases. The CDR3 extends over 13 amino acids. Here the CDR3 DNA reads TGTGCCAGCACTTTACGGACAGGGGGTGGCTACACCTTC. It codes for CASTLRTGGGYTF.

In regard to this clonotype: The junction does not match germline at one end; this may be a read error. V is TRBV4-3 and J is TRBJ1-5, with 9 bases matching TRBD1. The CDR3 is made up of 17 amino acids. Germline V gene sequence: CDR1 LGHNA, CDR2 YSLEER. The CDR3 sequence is CANSRGIGQGRNQPQHF. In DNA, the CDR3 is TGCGCCAACAGCCGAGGCATCGGACAGGGGAGGAATCAGCCCCAGCATTTT.

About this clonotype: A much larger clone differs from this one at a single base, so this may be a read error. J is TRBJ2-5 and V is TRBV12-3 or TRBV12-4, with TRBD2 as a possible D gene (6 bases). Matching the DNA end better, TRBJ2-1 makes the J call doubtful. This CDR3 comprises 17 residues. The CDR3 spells CASSLVSLATYQETQFF. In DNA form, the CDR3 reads TGTGCCAGCAGTTTGGTTAGCCTAGCGACGTACCAAGAGACCCAGTTCTTC.

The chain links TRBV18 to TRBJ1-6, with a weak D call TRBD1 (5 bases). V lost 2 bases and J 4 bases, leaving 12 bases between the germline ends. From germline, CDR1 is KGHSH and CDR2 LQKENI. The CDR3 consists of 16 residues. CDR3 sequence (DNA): TGTGCCAGCTCACCAACGGGGGTTGGTTATAATTCACCCCTCCACTTT. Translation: CASSPTGVGYNSPLHF.

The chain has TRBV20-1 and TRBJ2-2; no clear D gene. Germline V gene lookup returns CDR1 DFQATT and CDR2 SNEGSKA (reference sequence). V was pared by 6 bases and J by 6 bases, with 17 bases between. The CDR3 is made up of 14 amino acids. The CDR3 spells CSAKPRPGAGELFF. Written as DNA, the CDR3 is TGCAGTGCCAAACCTAGGCCAGGAGCCGGGGAGCTGTTTTTT.

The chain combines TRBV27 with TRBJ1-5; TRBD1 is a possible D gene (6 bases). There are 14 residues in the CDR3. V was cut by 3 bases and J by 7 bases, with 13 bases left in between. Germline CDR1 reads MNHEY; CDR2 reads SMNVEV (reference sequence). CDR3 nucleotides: TGTGCCAGCAGTTTGAGGGGGGGGTACCAGCCCCAGCATTTT. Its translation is CASSLRGGYQPQHF.

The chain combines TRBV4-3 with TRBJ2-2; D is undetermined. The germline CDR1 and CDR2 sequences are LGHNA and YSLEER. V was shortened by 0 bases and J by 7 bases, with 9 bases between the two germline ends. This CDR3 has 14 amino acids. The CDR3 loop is CASSQEGVGGELFF. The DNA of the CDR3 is TGCGCCAGCAGCCAAGAAGGAGTCGGCGGGGAGCTGTTTTTT.

CDR3: CASKNRDIGTDTQYF. Here the CDR3 DNA reads TGTGCCAGCAAGAACCGGGACATCGGAACAGATACGCAGTATTTT. This chain uses TRBV2 with TRBJ2-3; D is possibly TRBD1 (6 bases). Trimming pared 7 bases from V and 3 bases from J, leaving 17 bases between. This CDR3 has 15 amino acids. In germline, CDR1 is SNHLY, CDR2 FYNNEI.

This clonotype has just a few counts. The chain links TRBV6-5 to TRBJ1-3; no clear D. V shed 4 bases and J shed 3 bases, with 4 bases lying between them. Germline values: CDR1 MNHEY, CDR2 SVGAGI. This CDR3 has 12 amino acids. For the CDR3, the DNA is TGTGCCAGCAGTTCGGATGGAAACACCATATATTTT. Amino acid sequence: CASSSDGNTIYF.

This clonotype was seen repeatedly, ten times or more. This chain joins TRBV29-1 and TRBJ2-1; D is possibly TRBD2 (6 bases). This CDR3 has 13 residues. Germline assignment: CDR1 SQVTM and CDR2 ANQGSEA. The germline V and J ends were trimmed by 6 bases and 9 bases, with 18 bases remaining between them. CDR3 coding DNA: TGCAGCGTCGGGGGTGGGTACGTTTTTGAGCAGTTCTTC. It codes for CSVGGGYVFEQFF.

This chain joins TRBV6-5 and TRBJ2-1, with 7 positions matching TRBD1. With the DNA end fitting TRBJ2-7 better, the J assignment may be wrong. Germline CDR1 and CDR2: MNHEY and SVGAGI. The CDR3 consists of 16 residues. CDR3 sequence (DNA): TGTGCCAGCAGTTACACTGGACAGGCGTCCTACAATGAGCAGTACTTC. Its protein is CASSYTGQASYNEQYF.

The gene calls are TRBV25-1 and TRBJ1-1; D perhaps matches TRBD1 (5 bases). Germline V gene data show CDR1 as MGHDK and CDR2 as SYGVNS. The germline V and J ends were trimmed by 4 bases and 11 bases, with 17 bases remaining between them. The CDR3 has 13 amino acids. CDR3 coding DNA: TGTGCCAGCAGTGGGTCGGGGGGGGGTGATGCTTTCTTT. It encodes CASSGSGGGDAFF. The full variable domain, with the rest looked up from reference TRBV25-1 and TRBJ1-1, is EADIYQTPRYLVIGTGKKITLECSQTMGHDKMYWYQQDPGMELHLIHYSYGVNSTEKGDLSSESTVSRIRTEHFPLTLESARPSHTSQYLCASSGSGGGDAFFGQGTRLTVV.

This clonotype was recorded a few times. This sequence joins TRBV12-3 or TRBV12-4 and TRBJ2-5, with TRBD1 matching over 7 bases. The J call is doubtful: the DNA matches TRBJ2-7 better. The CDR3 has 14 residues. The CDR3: CASSPTGRSDEQYF. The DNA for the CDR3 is TGTGCCAGCAGCCCGACAGGGCGAAGTGACGAGCAGTACTTC.

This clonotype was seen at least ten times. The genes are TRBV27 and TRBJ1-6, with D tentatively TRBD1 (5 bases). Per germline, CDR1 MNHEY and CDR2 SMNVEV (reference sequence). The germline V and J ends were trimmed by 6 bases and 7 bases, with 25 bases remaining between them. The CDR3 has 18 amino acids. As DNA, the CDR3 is TGTGCCAGCAGCAGCCGGGGGAGGAGGACGGATCTAAATTCACCCCTCCACTTT. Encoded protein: CASSSRGRRTDLNSPLHF.

CDR3 residues: CSARLASDDTDTQYF. CDR3 nucleotides: TGCAGTGCTAGATTGGCTAGCGATGACACAGATACGCAGTATTTT. The chain uses TRBV20-1 and TRBJ2-3; D possibly corresponds to TRBD2 (6 bases). The CDR3 totals 15 residues. Per the germline V gene, CDR1 is DFQATT and CDR2 is SNEGSKA (reference sequence). V was shortened by 2 bases and J by 2 bases, with 14 bases between the two germline ends.

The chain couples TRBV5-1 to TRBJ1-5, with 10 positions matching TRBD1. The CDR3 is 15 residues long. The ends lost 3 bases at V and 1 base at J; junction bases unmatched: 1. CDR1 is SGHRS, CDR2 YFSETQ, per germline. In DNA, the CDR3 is TGCGCCAGCAGCTGGACAGGGGGAAGCAATCAGCCCCAGCATTTT. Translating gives CASSWTGGSNQPQHF.

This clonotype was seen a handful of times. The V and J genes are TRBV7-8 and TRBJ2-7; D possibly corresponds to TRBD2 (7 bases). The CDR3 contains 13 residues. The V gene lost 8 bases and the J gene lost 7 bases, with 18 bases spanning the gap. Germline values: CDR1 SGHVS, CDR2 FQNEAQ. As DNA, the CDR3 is TGTGCCAGCGGGGGGGCGTCCTACAATGAGCAGTACTTC. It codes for CASGGASYNEQYF. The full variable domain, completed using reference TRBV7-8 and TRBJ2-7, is GAGVSQSPRYKVAKRGQDVALRCDPISGHVSLFWYQQALGQGPEFLTYFQNEAQLDKSGLPSDRFFAERPEGSVSTLKIQRTQQEDSAVYLCASGGASYNEQYFGPGTRLTVT.

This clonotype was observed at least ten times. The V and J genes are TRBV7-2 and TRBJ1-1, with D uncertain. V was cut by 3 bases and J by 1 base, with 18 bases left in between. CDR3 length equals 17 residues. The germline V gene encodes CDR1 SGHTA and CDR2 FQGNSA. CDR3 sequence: CASSLQAPELGNTEAFF. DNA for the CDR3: TGTGCCAGCAGCTTGCAAGCCCCGGAATTGGGGAACACTGAAGCTTTCTTT.

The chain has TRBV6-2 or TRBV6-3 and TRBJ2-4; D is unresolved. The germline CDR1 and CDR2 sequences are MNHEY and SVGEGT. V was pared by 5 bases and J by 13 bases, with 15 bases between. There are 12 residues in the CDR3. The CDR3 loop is CASSRPVGQQYF. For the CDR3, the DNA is TGTGCCAGCAGTCGCCCGGTTGGGCAGCAGTACTTC.

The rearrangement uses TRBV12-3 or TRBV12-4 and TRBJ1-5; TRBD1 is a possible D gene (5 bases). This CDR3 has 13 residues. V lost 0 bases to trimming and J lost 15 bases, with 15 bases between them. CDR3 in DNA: TGTGCCAGCAGTTTAGCGCTGGGGGTCGAGGGGCATTTT. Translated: CASSLALGVEGHF.

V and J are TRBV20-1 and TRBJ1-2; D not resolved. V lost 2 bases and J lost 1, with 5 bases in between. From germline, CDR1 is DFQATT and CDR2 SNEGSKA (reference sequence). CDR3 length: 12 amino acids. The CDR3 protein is CSARPDNYGYTF. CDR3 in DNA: TGCAGTGCTAGACCGGATAACTATGGCTACACCTTC.

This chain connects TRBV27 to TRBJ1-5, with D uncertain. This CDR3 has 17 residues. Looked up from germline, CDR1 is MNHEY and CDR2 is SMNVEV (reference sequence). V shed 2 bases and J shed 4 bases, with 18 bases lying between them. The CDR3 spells CASSLSFGSFGNQPQHF. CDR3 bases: TGTGCCAGCAGTTTAAGCTTCGGCAGTTTTGGAAATCAGCCCCAGCATTTT.

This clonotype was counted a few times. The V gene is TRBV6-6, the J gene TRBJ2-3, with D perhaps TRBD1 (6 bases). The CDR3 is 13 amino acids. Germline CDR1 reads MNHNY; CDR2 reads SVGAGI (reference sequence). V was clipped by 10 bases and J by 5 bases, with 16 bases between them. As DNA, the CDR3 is TGTGCCACCCACAGGGACCAGCTAGATACGCAGTATTTT. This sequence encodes CATHRDQLDTQYF.

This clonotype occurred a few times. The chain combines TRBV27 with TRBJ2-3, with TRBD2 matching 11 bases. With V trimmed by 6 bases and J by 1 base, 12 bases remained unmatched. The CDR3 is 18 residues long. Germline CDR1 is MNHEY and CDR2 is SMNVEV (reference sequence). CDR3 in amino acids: CASSAARGTSGRTDTQYF. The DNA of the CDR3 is TGTGCCAGCAGCGCCGCGCGCGGGACTAGCGGCCGCACAGATACGCAGTATTTT.